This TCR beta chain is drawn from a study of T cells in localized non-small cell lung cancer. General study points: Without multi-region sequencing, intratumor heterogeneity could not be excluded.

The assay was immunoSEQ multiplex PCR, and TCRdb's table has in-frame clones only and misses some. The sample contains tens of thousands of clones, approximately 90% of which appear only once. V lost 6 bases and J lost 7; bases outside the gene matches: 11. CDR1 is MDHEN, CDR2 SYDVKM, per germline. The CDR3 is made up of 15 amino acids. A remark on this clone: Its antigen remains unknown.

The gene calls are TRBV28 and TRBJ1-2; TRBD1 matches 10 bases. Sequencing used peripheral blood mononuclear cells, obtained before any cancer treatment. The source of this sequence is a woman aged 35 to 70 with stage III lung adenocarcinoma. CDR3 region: CASRDPGTGVGGYTF. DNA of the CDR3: TGTGCCAGCAGGGATCCCGGGACAGGGGTTGGTGGCTACACCTTC.